One sample yielded the 15 T cell receptor beta chains listed below, sequenced in a study of shared clonotypes between healthy human individuals. The data were produced by immunoSEQ multiplex PCR, yet TCRdb's version contains in-frame clones alone and is incomplete. Of around 700,000 clones in the sample, 55% to 75% were seen once. Material: memory CD4+ T cells sorted from blood. Subset meaning: CD45RA-negative fraction. The origin of the receptors is a woman aged 25-40 years in good health.

The V call is TRBV28, the J call TRBJ1-2; the D gene is possibly TRBD1 (5 bases). CDR3 length: 20 residues. CDR1 is MDHEN and CDR2 is SYDVKM in the germline V gene. Trimming pared 6 bases from V and 4 bases from J, leaving 33 bases between. The CDR3 coding sequence is TGTGCCAGCAGCTTCATACGGGATGACCGGACCGCGTTCGGGGGCTATGGCTACACCTTC. It yields the protein CASSFIRDDRTAFGGYGYTF.

This chain links TRBV28 with TRBJ1-3, with a weak D call TRBD1 (6 bases). Germline V CDR1 and CDR2: MDHEN, SYDVKM. This CDR3 is 13 amino acids long. The V end lost 2 bases, the J end lost 6 bases, and 8 bases lay between the germline ends. CDR3 in DNA: TGTGCCAGCAGTTTACCGGGGGCAAACACCATATATTTT. Its translation is CASSLPGANTIYF.

This sequence joins TRBV28 and TRBJ1-2; D call uncertain. V was clipped by 4 bases and J by 4 bases, with 13 bases between them. Germline-derived CDR1 and CDR2 are MDHEN and SYDVKM. The CDR3 extends over 14 amino acids. CDR3 amino acids: CASSSTGRTYGYTF. In DNA form, the CDR3 reads TGTGCCAGCAGTTCCACGGGGAGAACCTATGGCTACACCTTC.

J is TRBJ1-2 and V is TRBV18, with 9 bases that match TRBD1. The CDR3 sequence is 15 residues long. The V gene end was trimmed by 3 bases and the J gene end by 8 bases; junction bases not matched to a gene: 10. CDR1 and CDR2 (germline): KGHSH, LQKENI. CDR3 DNA: TGTGCCAGCTCACCCTCCGGGACAGGGTTAGGGGGCTACACCTTC. As protein: CASSPSGTGLGGYTF.

CDR3 loop: CASSVGGAGTRGTYEQYF. As DNA, the CDR3 is TGTGCCAGCAGCGTAGGGGGAGCGGGGACCCGGGGCACCTACGAGCAGTACTTC. The chain carries TRBV9 and TRBJ2-7; 7 bases map to TRBD2. The CDR3 has 18 amino acids. Germline V CDR1 and CDR2: SGDLS, YYNGEE. Trimming took 0 bases from V and 2 from J; bases not matched to a gene: 14.

This chain connects TRBV28 to TRBJ1-1; no definite D call. The CDR3 extends over 11 amino acids. Germline V gives CDR1 MDHEN, CDR2 SYDVKM. Trimming shortened V by 4 bases and J by 6 bases, and 6 bases separated the two germline ends. In DNA, the CDR3 is TGTGCCAGCAGTTCCTCCCCTGAAGCTTTCTTT. As protein: CASSSSPEAFF.

This clone was detected once. CDR3 residues: CSVDIAGVFSYNEQFF. CDR3 nucleotides: TGCAGCGTCGACATAGCGGGAGTCTTCTCCTACAATGAGCAGTTCTTC. The V call is TRBV29-1, the J call TRBJ2-1; 9 nucleotides line up with TRBD2. This CDR3 is built from 16 residues. Trimming took 6 bases from V and 0 from J; bases not matched to a gene: 9. CDR1 is SQVTM and CDR2 is ANQGSEA in the germline V gene.

CDR3 DNA: TGTGCCACCAGCGCCCTTAAGGGACAGCCTCCCGGTTATAGCAATCAGCCCCAGCATTTT. The encoded protein is CATSALKGQPPGYSNQPQHF. The J gene is TRBJ1-5, the V gene TRBV15; 7 bases align to TRBD1. The V gene's germline CDR1 is LNHNV and CDR2 YYDKDF (reference sequence). This CDR3 has 20 residues. V lost 5 bases to trimming and J lost 0 bases; unmatched junction nucleotides: 19.

This chain joins TRBV6-5 and TRBJ1-2; TRBD1 aligns across 9 bases. This CDR3 comprises 15 residues. The germline V gene encodes CDR1 MNHEY and CDR2 SVGAGI. The trim removed 0 bases at V and 6 bases at J, leaving 5 bases unmatched. The CDR3 coding sequence is TGTGCCAGCAGTTACTCAAGACAGGGGGTTCATGGCTACACCTTC. It is translated as CASSYSRQGVHGYTF.

A remark on this clone: The same CDR3 can be traced to other DNA sequences in this sample. The chain uses TRBV5-1 and TRBJ2-5, with D possibly TRBD2 on 6 matching bases. With 4 bases removed from V and 2 bases from J, the gap between germline ends came to 9 bases. CDR3 size: 13 residues. Germline CDR1 and CDR2: SGHRS and YFSETQ. The CDR3 DNA sequence: TGCGCCAGCAGCCCGGGACTTCAAGAGACCCAGTACTTC. Its protein product is CASSPGLQETQYF.

The gene calls are TRBV28 and TRBJ2-5, with 8 nucleotides matching TRBD2. The CDR3 consists of 14 residues. The V and J ends lost 5 bases and 4 bases, in that order; junction bases with no gene match: 6. Germline values: CDR1 MDHEN, CDR2 SYDVKM. The CDR3 protein is CASSRGLVGETQYF. The CDR3 DNA sequence: TGTGCCAGCAGTCGGGGACTAGTCGGAGAGACCCAGTACTTC.

The chain combines TRBV10-3 with TRBJ2-1; TRBD2 might be the D (6 bases). The CDR3 has 16 residues. V lost 5 bases and J 4 bases, leaving 18 bases between the germline ends. CDR1 and CDR2 (germline): ENHRY, SYGVKD. The CDR3 protein is CAISMRPDGGYNEQFF. CDR3 in DNA: TGTGCCATCAGTATGAGACCCGACGGGGGTTACAATGAGCAGTTCTTC.

The chain links TRBV19 to TRBJ1-2, with 11 bases fitting TRBD1. J was trimmed by 0 bases and V by 4 bases; bases with no gene match: 7. This CDR3 has 17 amino acids. Per the germline V gene, CDR1 is LNHDA and CDR2 is SQIVND (reference sequence). Here the CDR3 DNA reads TGTGCCAGTAGTACCACGGACAGGGGGCGTCCTAACTATGGCTACACCTTC. Its protein is CASSTTDRGRPNYGYTF.

J is TRBJ2-7 and V is TRBV10-3; 10 bases are shared with TRBD1. Looked up from germline, CDR1 is ENHRY and CDR2 is SYGVKD. The CDR3 length is 14 residues. V gave up 8 bases and J gave up 6 bases; unmatched junction bases: 10. The CDR3, as DNA: TGTGCCATCGGGGCCGGGACAGGGGTGCGCGAGCAGTACTTC. Translation gives CAIGAGTGVREQYF.

The genes are TRBV19 and TRBJ1-5; D possibly corresponds to TRBD1 (6 bases). Trimming cost V 6 bases and J 5 bases, with 20 bases left between them. Germline V gives CDR1 LNHDA, CDR2 SQIVND (reference sequence). This CDR3 comprises 16 residues. The chain's CDR3 is CASRTIVRGEHQPQHF. The CDR3 region has the DNA TGTGCCAGTAGAACCATCGTAAGGGGGGAGCATCAGCCCCAGCATTTT.